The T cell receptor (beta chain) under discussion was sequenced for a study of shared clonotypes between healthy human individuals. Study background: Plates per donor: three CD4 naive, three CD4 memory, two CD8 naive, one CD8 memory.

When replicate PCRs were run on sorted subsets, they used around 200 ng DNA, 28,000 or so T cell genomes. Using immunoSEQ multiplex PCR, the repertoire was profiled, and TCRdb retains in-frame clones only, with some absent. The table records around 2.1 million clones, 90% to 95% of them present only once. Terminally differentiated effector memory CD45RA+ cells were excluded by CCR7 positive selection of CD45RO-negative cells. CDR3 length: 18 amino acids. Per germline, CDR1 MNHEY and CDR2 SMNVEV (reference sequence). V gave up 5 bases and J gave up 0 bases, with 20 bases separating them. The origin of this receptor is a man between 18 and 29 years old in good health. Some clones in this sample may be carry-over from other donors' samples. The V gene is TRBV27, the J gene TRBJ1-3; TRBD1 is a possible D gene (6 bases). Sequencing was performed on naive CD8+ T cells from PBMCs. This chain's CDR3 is CASSEGGAGAPSGNTIYF. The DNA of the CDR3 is TGTGCCAGCAGTGAGGGGGGGGCAGGGGCCCCCTCTGGAAACACCATATATTTT.